This T cell receptor (beta chain) was recorded in a study of cytomegalovirus exposure and HLA in healthy donors. Comment on this clone: The antigen is unknown.

Whole-study findings and limits: Among TCR sequences, most were rare, though some public TCRs appeared in many donors. 150 or so TCR beta chains were listed as cytomegalovirus-associated.

The CDR3 runs to 17 residues. The junction had 4 bases not matched to a gene; V was cut back by 2 bases and J by 0 bases. Germline V CDR1 and CDR2: SGHVS, FNYEAQ. The donors were part of the validation cohort of 95 to 150 subjects. That cohort was separate from the first cohort, which comprised about 670 subjects. The protocol was immunoSEQ multiplex PCR, while the TCRdb copy is restricted to in-frame clones and leaves out a portion. The sample records approximately 110,000 clones, 94% being singletons. The chain links TRBV7-6 to TRBJ2-6; 7 bases are a match to TRBD1. Sample: PBMCs. The sequence was collected from a woman between 18 and 30 years old in good health and CMV-seronegative. The CDR3 region is CASSLRDRTSGANVLTF. CDR3 nucleotide sequence: TGTGCCAGCAGCTTACGGGACAGAACCTCTGGGGCCAACGTCCTGACTTTC.